This T cell receptor (beta chain) was captured by sequencing in a study of Graves' ophthalmopathy and Graves' hyperthyroidism. Regarding the study as a whole: The majority of expanded thyroid clonotypes above 0.001 frequency also occurred in blood. Ophthalmopathy progression was predicted with 70.59% sensitivity and about 74% specificity.

This CDR3 region has 15 residues. Germline CDR1 is MNHEY and CDR2 is SVGAGI. Aged 18 to 65, hyperthyroidism patients had new diagnoses of under 2 months' duration. In regard to this clonotype: What it binds is not known. It may be a read error: a sequence one base away is much more abundant.

Investigators amplified TCR beta CDR3 regions from RNA transcripts. Second-round multiplex PCR came after a first-round RT-PCR that employed HTBI primers. MiXCR, run by TCRdb on the multiplex PCR reads, gives a single entry per CDR3 protein. The sample holds more than 1,000,000 distinct CDR3 sequences, approximately 35% seen once. The source material was peripheral blood or thyroid tissue (not recorded which). The chain is built from TRBV6-5 and TRBJ1-1; D not resolved. This receptor was taken from an adult man with Graves' hyperthyroidism. The CDR3: CASSDSRPGNTEAFF. The CDR3 DNA is TGTGCCAGCAGTGACTCACGGCCTGGGAACACTGAAGCTTTCTTT.